The 28 T cell receptor beta chains reported below all come from one sample, sequenced in a study of blood T cells in healthy people across ages. Through a sample-barcoded 5' primer and a J-beta primer mix, a second PCR was run for roughly 6 to 12 cycles. TCRdb fed the 5' RACE reads into MiXCR, producing one record per CDR3 protein. The table includes hundreds of thousands of distinct CDR3 sequences, 35% to 50% detected once. The sample was blood. Receptor source: a man older than 75 in good health.

This clonotype has more than one count but fewer than ten. This chain links TRBV20-1 with TRBJ2-2, with D possibly being TRBD2 (6 bases). The CDR3 spans 16 residues. The germline gives CDR1 DFQATT, CDR2 SNEGSKA (reference sequence). The ends were cut back, 1 base at V and 0 bases at J, with 12 bases in the middle. CDR3 sequence reads: CSARGYGGPNTGELFF. The DNA for the CDR3 is TGCAGTGCTAGAGGGTACGGGGGACCGAACACCGGGGAGCTGTTTTTT.

V usage is TRBV7-9 and J usage is TRBJ1-2; maybe TRBD1 (5 bases). In germline, CDR1 is SEHNR, CDR2 FQNEAQ (reference sequence). The CDR3 sequence is 14 residues long. V shed 6 bases and J shed 1 base, with 12 bases lying between them. The CDR3 coding sequence is TGTGCCAGCAGAGATTCGGGGGATAACTATGGCTACACCTTC. Translated: CASRDSGDNYGYTF.

The chain employs TRBV3-1 and TRBJ1-2, with TRBD1 identical over 7 bases. The CDR3 sequence is 13 residues long. CDR1 and CDR2 from the germline V gene are LGHDT and YNNKEL (reference sequence). Trimming at V came to 4 bases and at J to 7 bases, leaving 6 bases not matched to a gene. The CDR3 here is CASSLQGEGGYTF. The CDR3 DNA is TGTGCCAGCAGCCTCCAGGGGGAAGGTGGCTACACCTTC.

The rearrangement uses TRBV9 and TRBJ2-5, with a possible D match to TRBD2 (5 bases). The germline V gene encodes CDR1 SGDLS and CDR2 YYNGEE. This CDR3 region has 10 residues. The V gene lost 8 bases and the J gene lost 7 bases, with 9 bases spanning the gap. The DNA for the CDR3 is TGTGCCAGGCCACGGGGGACCCAGTACTTC. This gives the protein CARPRGTQYF.

The rearrangement joins TRBV6-2 or TRBV6-3 to TRBJ2-2; TRBD2 is a possible D gene (5 bases). From germline, CDR1 is MNHEY and CDR2 SVGEGT. This CDR3 is built from 13 residues. Deletions cut 4 bases from V and 10 bases from J, with 13 bases between. CDR3 protein: CASSLLEGEELFF. DNA of the CDR3: TGTGCCAGCAGTTTACTCGAGGGCGAGGAGCTGTTTTTT.

With respect to this clonotype: One end of the junction varies from germline; a read error may be responsible. The gene calls are TRBV12-3 or TRBV12-4 and TRBJ2-5; D uncertain. CDR3 length: 14 residues. The CDR3 nucleotides are TGTACCAGCAGTGCCTCGAGTCGAAGGGAGACCCAGTACTTC. Its protein is CTSSASSRRETQYF.

The V call is TRBV20-1, the J call TRBJ2-3, with a weak D call TRBD1 (6 bases). This CDR3 is built from 15 residues. The germline V gene encodes CDR1 DFQATT and CDR2 SNEGSKA (reference sequence). V lost 2 bases and J lost 2, with 14 bases in between. In DNA, the CDR3 is TGCAGTGCTAGAAGACAGGCGCTTGTCACAGATACGCAGTATTTT. Translating gives CSARRQALVTDTQYF.

This rearrangement joins TRBV7-2 to TRBJ2-3, with TRBD2 as a possible D gene (5 bases). This CDR3 comprises 14 residues. From germline, CDR1 is SGHTA and CDR2 FQGNSA. The V and J ends lost 5 bases and 5 bases respectively, with 14 bases between them. The CDR3 DNA is TGTGCCAGCAGCCAGACCCGGAGCGGAGATACGCAGTATTTT. Amino acids: CASSQTRSGDTQYF.

The chain links TRBV20-1 to TRBJ2-5; D is unresolved. Between the trimmed V and J ends, which lost 0 bases and 11 bases, there was a span of 16 bases. The germline gives CDR1 DFQATT, CDR2 SNEGSKA (reference sequence). The CDR3 covers 13 residues. For the CDR3, the DNA is TGCAGTGCTAGAGATTTTAACCGGAATGAGCAGTACTTC. Amino acid sequence: CSARDFNRNEQYF.

This clonotype was observed a few times. The gene calls are TRBV7-3 and TRBJ2-1; D possibly corresponds to TRBD1 (6 bases). The CDR3 runs 15 residues. Per germline, CDR1 SGHTA and CDR2 FQGTGA. Trimming took off 4 bases at V and 6 bases at J, with 16 bases between the two ends. The DNA of the CDR3 is TGTGCCAGCAGCTCGGACGGGGACAAACGCAATGAGCAGTTCTTC. This codes for CASSSDGDKRNEQFF.

This clonotype was seen a handful of times. The V call is TRBV6-2 or TRBV6-3, the J call TRBJ2-3; D ambiguous. Trimming removed 2 bases at V and 0 bases at J, with 6 bases between. This CDR3 comprises 14 residues. Germline assignment: CDR1 MNHEY and CDR2 SVGEGT. The CDR3, as DNA: TGTGCCAGCAGTTACCGAGCCAGCACAGATACGCAGTATTTT. The encoded protein is CASSYRASTDTQYF.

The rearrangement joins TRBV7-9 to TRBJ1-4, with D possibly TRBD1 on 6 matching bases. V was shortened by 5 bases and J by 0 bases, with 10 bases between the two germline ends. Germline V gene lookup returns CDR1 SEHNR and CDR2 FQNEAQ (reference sequence). The CDR3 runs to 15 residues. DNA of the CDR3: TGTGCCAGCAGCCCAGGGGTTCCAACTAATGAAAAACTGTTTTTT. Protein sequence: CASSPGVPTNEKLFF.

This clonotype came up a few times. This rearrangement joins TRBV4-1 to TRBJ2-5, with D unclear. The V gene's germline CDR1 is MGHRA and CDR2 YSYEKL. This CDR3 comprises 13 residues. Between the trimmed V and J ends, which lost 4 bases and 1 base, there was a span of 7 bases. In DNA form, the CDR3 reads TGCGCCAGCAGCCCATATGGCCAAGAGACCCAGTACTTC. It yields the protein CASSPYGQETQYF.

This clonotype appeared once. V usage is TRBV9 and J usage is TRBJ2-5; D gene uncertain. Per germline, CDR1 SGDLS and CDR2 YYNGEE. Trimming stripped 0 bases from V and 4 bases from J, with 19 bases between. The length of the CDR3 is 17 residues. CDR3: CASSVVGSTGLRETQYF. The CDR3 bases are TGTGCCAGCAGCGTAGTCGGAAGCACCGGGTTGAGAGAGACCCAGTACTTC.

The chain combines TRBV5-1 with TRBJ2-1; D is possibly TRBD1 (5 bases). There are 18 residues in the CDR3. Germline V gene sequence: CDR1 SGHRS, CDR2 YFSETQ. The V end lost 4 bases, the J end lost 5 bases, and 25 bases lay between the germline ends. CDR3: CASSPEALSGADDNEQFF. The CDR3 DNA reads TGCGCCAGCAGCCCCGAAGCCTTAAGTGGGGCAGACGACAATGAGCAGTTCTTC.

This sequence joins TRBV2 and TRBJ2-1, with D perhaps matching TRBD2 (6 bases). The V gene's germline CDR1 is SNHLY and CDR2 FYNNEI. The length of the CDR3 is 14 residues. V was trimmed by 8 bases and J by 7 bases, leaving 18 bases between them. The CDR3 DNA reads as TGTGCCAGCCATCCCGATGAGGGGAGGAATGAGCAGTTCTTC. Its protein is CASHPDEGRNEQFF.

The rearrangement joins TRBV6-1 to TRBJ2-7; 12 bases are a match to TRBD2. The V gene's germline CDR1 is MNHNS and CDR2 SASEGT. The CDR3 loop spans 16 amino acids. V trimming: 2 bases; J trimming: 1 base; junction bases outside the gene matches: 3. This chain's CDR3 is CASSEQGTSGSYEQYF. CDR3 in DNA: TGTGCCAGCAGTGAACAAGGGACTAGCGGGTCCTACGAGCAGTACTTC.

The rearrangement joins TRBV7-2 to TRBJ1-1; no clear D gene. CDR3 length: 15 residues. Trimming pared 1 base from V and 1 base from J, leaving 10 bases between. Germline-derived CDR1 and CDR2 are SGHTA and FQGNSA. Written as DNA, the CDR3 is TGTGCCAGCAGCTTAGGATCGAGGTGGAACACTGAAGCTTTCTTT. Residues: CASSLGSRWNTEAFF.

This clonotype was observed a handful of times. J is TRBJ2-5 and V is TRBV6-2 or TRBV6-3; D may be TRBD1 (6 bases). From germline, CDR1 is MNHEY and CDR2 SVGEGT. Deletions cut 2 bases from V and 0 bases from J, with 10 bases between. The CDR3 consists of 15 residues. CDR3 region: CASSYLGQHQETQYF. CDR3 sequence (DNA): TGTGCCAGCAGTTACCTAGGACAGCACCAAGAGACCCAGTACTTC.

This clonotype appeared many times. V usage is TRBV7-2 and J usage is TRBJ2-1; D remains unclear. Trimming shortened V by 1 base and J by 14 bases, and 12 bases separated the two germline ends. In germline, CDR1 is SGHTA, CDR2 FQGNSA. The CDR3 sequence is 12 residues long. CDR3 nucleotides: TGTGCCAGCAGCTTAGATGTTAGCACCGAGTTCTTC. Translating it yields CASSLDVSTEFF.

This clonotype was recorded at least ten times. V and J are TRBV29-1 and TRBJ2-7; a possible D gene is TRBD1 (5 bases). The CDR3 contains 12 residues. From germline, CDR1 is SQVTM and CDR2 ANQGSEA. Trimming pared 5 bases from V and 2 bases from J, leaving 10 bases between. CDR3 coding DNA: TGCAGCGTTACAGGCAGGGCCTACGAGCAGTACTTC. Translated, it gives CSVTGRAYEQYF.

The chain joins TRBV27 to TRBJ2-1; 9 bases line up with TRBD2. The end of the DNA aligns better with TRBJ2-7, so the J call may be wrong. CDR3 length: 15 residues. Germline CDR1 MNHEY, CDR2 SMNVEV (reference sequence). Written as DNA, the CDR3 is TGTGCCAGCAGCACCCGCGGGGGGGCGCGAAGCGAGCAGTACTTC. Protein: CASSTRGGARSEQYF.

As concerns this clonotype: At one end the junction does not follow the germline gene, possibly because of a read error. The V and J genes are TRBV10-3 and TRBJ2-1; 9 nucleotides align to TRBD1. Per the germline V gene, CDR1 is ENHRY and CDR2 is SYGVKD. CDR3 length: 12 residues. CDR3 residues: CAIREFRDREFF. CDR3 sequence (DNA): TGTGCCATCAGGGAGTTCCGGGACAGGGAGTTCTTC.

The chain joins TRBV6-2 or TRBV6-3 to TRBJ2-7; 7 nucleotides line up with TRBD2. Trimming took 6 bases from V and 3 from J; bases not matched to a gene: 5. Germline CDR1 MNHEY, CDR2 SVGEGT. The CDR3 has 13 amino acids. The CDR3 coding sequence is TGTGCCAGCAGCCGCGCGGGGGTCTACGAGCAGTACTTC. It is translated as CASSRAGVYEQYF.

This clonotype was detected many times. Here the CDR3 reads CASSVGGTDTQYF. Written as DNA, the CDR3 is TGTGCCAGCAGCGTGGGGGGCACAGATACGCAGTATTTT. J is TRBJ2-3 and V is TRBV9; D is perhaps TRBD1 or TRBD2 (5 bases each). Germline V gene data show CDR1 as SGDLS and CDR2 as YYNGEE. There are 13 residues in the CDR3. V shed 2 bases and J shed 1 base, with 5 bases lying between them.

The V and J genes are TRBV6-5 and TRBJ2-1; no clear D gene. Germline V gives CDR1 MNHEY, CDR2 SVGAGI. The CDR3 has 16 amino acids. Deletions cut 6 bases from V and 2 bases from J, with 17 bases between. CDR3 nucleotides: TGTGCCAGCAGCGGAATCCCGACGAATGCCTACAATGAGCAGTTCTTC. Translated, it gives CASSGIPTNAYNEQFF.

The chain joins TRBV5-1 to TRBJ1-1; TRBD1 aligns across 7 bases. This CDR3 comprises 15 residues. V was pared by 2 bases and J by 0 bases, with 4 bases of the junction left unmatched. Germline-derived CDR1 and CDR2 are SGHRS and YFSETQ. This chain's CDR3 is CASSLTQGMNTEAFF. The CDR3 nucleotides read TGCGCCAGCAGCTTAACACAGGGGATGAACACTGAAGCTTTCTTT.

The chain combines TRBV30 with TRBJ1-5, with D perhaps TRBD1 (6 bases). The CDR3 runs 13 residues. The V gene's germline CDR1 is GTSNPN and CDR2 SVGIG (reference sequence). CDR3 loop: CASRGGFGQPQHF. The CDR3 bases are TGTGCGTCAAGAGGGGGATTTGGGCAGCCCCAGCATTTT.